The clone carrying this T cell receptor beta chain has a handful of counts. What it recognizes is unknown. The data are from a study of long-term antiretroviral therapy in people with HIV. The study, taken as a whole, reports: Clones with expansion before ART led the repertoire at all time points. Specimens of blood were obtained during 2004 to 2017, possibly under older ART regimens. The range of CDR3 lengths in HIV repertoires proved narrower than that found in controls.

The authors ran the immunoSEQ assay, v3.0, at survey level. Sequencing used immunoSEQ multiplex PCR; TCRdb keeps in-frame clones, though not all of them. The sample lists about 39,000 clones, more than 80% seen once, with 4.5% to 6% in the top ten. Going into DNA extraction, samples held roughly 0.95-10 million cryopreserved PBMC. This CDR3 region has 14 residues. Germline-derived CDR1 and CDR2 are MNHNS and SASEGT. Trimming cost V 4 bases and J 3 bases, with 10 bases left between them. The chain combines TRBV6-1 with TRBJ1-5; D call uncertain. The source is a woman in her forties or fifties with HIV. The sequences come from unsorted PBMCs, collected 3.1 years after starting antiretroviral therapy. CDR3 sequence reads: CASSGVLDNQPQHF. The DNA of the CDR3 is TGTGCCAGCAGTGGAGTCCTGGACAATCAGCCCCAGCATTTT.